This T cell receptor (beta chain) originates from a study of cytomegalovirus exposure and HLA in healthy donors. Trimming shortened V by 3 bases and J by 1 base, and 9 bases separated the two germline ends. The CDR3 covers 14 residues. Germline V gene lookup returns CDR1 MNHEY and CDR2 SMNVEV (reference sequence). The data were produced by immunoSEQ multiplex PCR, yet TCRdb's version contains in-frame clones alone and is incomplete. The data show some 150,000 clones, with approximately 90% seen just once and around 3% held by the top ten. Study-level findings and limits: High sensitivity and specificity were reportedly achieved when the classifier diagnosed cytomegalovirus status.

As to this clone: Its antigen remains unidentified.

The sample consisted of PBMCs. The chain carries TRBV27 and TRBJ2-5; D is ambiguous. This TCR was recovered from a man between 18 and 29 years old in good health and CMV-seronegative. The CDR3 protein is CASSFVGFQETQYF. DNA for the CDR3: TGTGCCAGCAGTTTTGTCGGTTTCCAAGAGACCCAGTACTTC.